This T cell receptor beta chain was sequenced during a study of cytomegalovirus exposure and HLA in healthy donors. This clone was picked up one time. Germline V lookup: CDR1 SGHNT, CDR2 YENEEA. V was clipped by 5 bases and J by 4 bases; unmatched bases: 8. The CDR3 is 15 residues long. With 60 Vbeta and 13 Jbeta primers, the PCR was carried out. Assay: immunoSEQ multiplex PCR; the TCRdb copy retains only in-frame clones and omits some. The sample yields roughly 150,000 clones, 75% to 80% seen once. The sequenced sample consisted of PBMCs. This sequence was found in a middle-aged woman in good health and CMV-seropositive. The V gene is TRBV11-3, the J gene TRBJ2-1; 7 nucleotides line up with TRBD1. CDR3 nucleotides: TGTGCCAGCAGCAGTGGGACAGAGGAATACAATGAGCAGTTCTTC. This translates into CASSSGTEEYNEQFF.